The present T cell receptor beta chain was sequenced within a study of beta chain features in type 1 diabetes listed by TCRdb under 2018. About the investigation overall: Patients and healthy donors did not differ in mean age, gender distribution, total cell number or subset yield. A total of roughly 100 million sorted cells were examined across all samples, and RNA yield correlated strongly with the number of cells per subset. In the study, recently diagnosed type 1 diabetes patients and matched healthy donors were compared on the TCRB repertoires of their sorted circulating CD4+ T cell subsets. Regulatory and stem cell-like memory subsets were isolated from only 8 patients and 8 healthy donors, whereas naive and central memory subsets came from all 28 donors. The paper's findings and limits, for the study overall: Only small numbers of individuals were included in the HLA sub-analyses, which left unresolved whether HLA type had any influence on TCRB rearrangement. Naive, central memory and regulatory TCRB repertoires appeared to be more similar among patients than among healthy donors. PCR might favor shorter templates, but patient and control samples were amplified and corrected together, so any skew would affect both groups equally. A moderate but significant shortening of TCRB CDR3 length was observed in type 1 diabetes patients in all four CD4+ subsets. At VDJ recombination sites, patients with type 1 diabetes made fewer insertions and deleted more nucleotides, a pattern implying thymic rearrangement abnormalities. Sequencing cDNA rather than genomic DNA could over-represent highly expressing activated cells, although activation and CD3 levels did not differ between groups.

The CDR3 sequence holds 14 residues, the cysteine and phenylalanine included. Just CDR3 DNA is preserved here, 42 bases in frame from base 1. CDR1 and CDR2 are drawn from the germline V gene: KGHSH, LQKENI. V is pared back by 5 bases and J by 0 bases, with 7 bases lying between the germline termini. Each donor gave one peripheral blood draw, averaging roughly 0.11 L, which was collected into heparinised tubes. A BD FACSAria II was used to sort naive, central memory, regulatory and stem cell-like memory CD4+ T cells with a panel that included CD45RO, CCR7, CD25, CD127, CD95 and CD27. Every sorted population had a purity above 95%. Right away, PBMCs were isolated by Lymphoprep density gradient centrifugation and were stained directly, with no culture step. So that batch effects would be minimized, each experiment stained and sorted samples in pairs, pairing one healthy donor with one patient. This clone turned up a few times. Which antigen it targets is not known. Base qualities are missing; no much larger clone stands one base away.

The entire amount of isolated RNA was reverse transcribed using the High Capacity cDNA Reverse Transcription Kit, so the sequenced TCRB transcripts were expressed ones. Naive, central memory and regulatory T cell samples underwent deep immunoSEQ sequencing, averaging around 3.9 million total reads per sample. Sorted cells were lysed in RLT buffer and RNA was extracted with DNase-treated RNeasy Micro or Mini kits, depending on cell number. Each cell subset was processed separately to prevent cross-contamination, with patient and healthy donor samples processed together. The immunoSEQ multiplex PCR was used to amplify TCRB sequences from cDNA, generating 87-bp fragments that spanned the CDR3 region. Sequencing of the amplicons was performed on the Illumina HiSeq platform. The published analysis was carried out like this. PCR bias was computationally corrected using synthetic template baselines, reads within Hamming distance 2 were collapsed, and singletons that could not be merged were discarded. Reads were aligned to IMGT to assign V, D and J genes, CDR3 length, and insertions or deletions at six rearrangement sites. Clonotype counts were normalized to sorted cell number within each subset before computing true diversity and Gini coefficients with the tcR R package. Repertoire sharing was quantified using the overlap coefficient calculated on TCRB nucleotide sequences. As a proxy for the pre-selection repertoire, out-of-frame TCRB sequences from naive cells were analyzed. TCRdb took over this immuneACCESS table, retaining in-frame rearrangements with V and J assigned. Such tables are incomplete; in checked studies, under half of the missing clones stem from an unresolved V gene, and the remainder is unexplained. From that table come the V and J calls and clone size; the DNA was used to work out D and trimming. The sample records 240,000 or so clones, roughly 22% of which are singletons. Around 0.03% of the sample is taken by the ten largest.

The receptor comes from a middle-aged woman with type 1 diabetes. Sequenced material: naive CD4+ T cells from blood. In light of the paper, this sample's cell subset or site label describes: true naive CD4+ T cells. Recombination joined TRBV18 with TRBJ2-2; there is no confident call for the D gene. The nucleotide sequence is given as TGTGCCAGCTCATCTATTACGAACACCGGGGAGCTGTTTTTT. It translates as CASSSITNTGELFF.